A selection of T cell receptor beta chains follows, all from one sample in a study of T-cell memory formation after mild COVID-19. MiXCR was run by TCRdb on the 5' RACE reads, yielding one entry per CDR3 protein. The sample carries almost 550,000 distinct CDR3 sequences, about a fifth recorded once. Sequencing was performed on PBMCs or a T cell subset sorted from them (not recorded which). These receptors all come from an adult woman who had mild COVID-19 (a few samples of this study predate the infection). Cell type and time point are not known. Both conserved end residues are part of each CDR3. Fields, in order: clone size, D gene, J gene, V gene, CDR3 DNA, CDR3 protein. D genes are given only for firm matches. Clone size appears in some rows only: once, few, many, or a class for an expanded clone.

clone size: -
D gene: -
J gene: TRBJ2-7
V gene: TRBV13
CDR3 DNA: TGTGCCAGCAGCGTACGCGGGTACCACGAGCAGTACTTC
CDR3 protein: CASSVRGYHEQYF

clone size: few
D gene: TRBD2
J gene: TRBJ2-1
V gene: TRBV7-2
CDR3 DNA: TGTGCCAGCAGCAGACTAGCGGGCTCCTACAATGAGCAGTTCTTC
CDR3 protein: CASSRLAGSYNEQFF

clone size: -
D gene: -
J gene: TRBJ1-6
V gene: TRBV30
CDR3 DNA: TGTGCCTGGAGTGGCGCCATGAGGACACCCCTCCACTTT
CDR3 protein: CAWSGAMRTPLHF

clone size: few
D gene: -
J gene: TRBJ1-6
V gene: TRBV5-1
CDR3 DNA: TGCGCCAGCAGCTTGGGGGGCAGGGAGTCGCGCTCACCCCTCCACTTT
CDR3 protein: CASSLGGRESRSPLHF

clone size: many
D gene: -
J gene: TRBJ2-5
V gene: TRBV12-3/TRBV12-4
CDR3 DNA: TGTGCCAGCAGTTTAGTAGGAGGTGGAGAGACCCAGTACTTC
CDR3 protein: CASSLVGGGETQYF

clone size: few
D gene: TRBD2
J gene: TRBJ2-1
V gene: TRBV7-9
CDR3 DNA: TGTGCCAGCAGCTCCGCTACTAGCGGGGGGGACAATGAGCAGTTCTTC
CDR3 protein: CASSSATSGGDNEQFF

clone size: -
D gene: TRBD2
J gene: TRBJ2-7
V gene: TRBV7-9
CDR3 DNA: TGTGCCAGCAGCTCAACGTCCGGGGGACGGGAGGTCTACGAGCAGTACTTC
CDR3 protein: CASSSTSGGREVYEQYF

clone size: few
D gene: TRBD2
J gene: TRBJ2-2
V gene: TRBV24-1
CDR3 DNA: TGTGCCACCAGTGGACTAGCAGATAACACCGGGGAGCTGTTTTTT
CDR3 protein: CATSGLADNTGELFF

clone size: -
D gene: TRBD1
J gene: TRBJ1-6
V gene: TRBV29-1
CDR3 DNA: TGCAGCGTTGACGTGACAGGGGGTTCACCCCTCCACTTT
CDR3 protein: CSVDVTGGSPLHF

clone size: few
D gene: TRBD1
J gene: TRBJ2-7
V gene: TRBV6-6
CDR3 DNA: TGTGCCAGCAGCCGGTACTACGGGACAGAGCCCTACGAGCAGTACTTC
CDR3 protein: CASSRYYGTEPYEQYF

clone size: many
D gene: TRBD1
J gene: TRBJ2-5
V gene: TRBV9
CDR3 DNA: TGTGCCAGCAGCCCAGGACAGGGGGCTCGGGAGACCCAGTACTTC
CDR3 protein: CASSPGQGARETQYF

clone size: few
D gene: -
J gene: TRBJ2-7
V gene: TRBV5-1
CDR3 DNA: TGCGCCAGCAGCGCAGGGGTTTACGAGCAGTACTTC
CDR3 protein: CASSAGVYEQYF

clone size: few
D gene: TRBD1
J gene: TRBJ2-3
V gene: TRBV18
CDR3 DNA: TGTGCCAGCTCCCCGACAGGGTACACAGATACGCAGTATTTT
CDR3 protein: CASSPTGYTDTQYF

clone size: -
D gene: TRBD2
J gene: TRBJ2-3
V gene: TRBV24-1
CDR3 DNA: TGTGCCACCAGTGACCGTTCTAGCGGGGCTACCACAGATACGCAGTATTTT
CDR3 protein: CATSDRSSGATTDTQYF

clone size: -
D gene: -
J gene: TRBJ2-1
V gene: TRBV9
CDR3 DNA: TGTGCCAGCAGCGTGAGTTCCAGCTACAATGAGCAGTTCTTC
CDR3 protein: CASSVSSSYNEQFF

clone size: -
D gene: -
J gene: TRBJ2-7
V gene: TRBV5-1
CDR3 DNA: TGCGCCAGCAGCTTGGGGCGGGGATTCACCTACGAGCAGTACTTC
CDR3 protein: CASSLGRGFTYEQYF

clone size: -
D gene: -
J gene: TRBJ2-5
V gene: TRBV12-3/TRBV12-4
CDR3 DNA: TGTGCCAGCAGTTTTGGGACACCCCAAGAGACCCAGTACTTC
CDR3 protein: CASSFGTPQETQYF

clone size: few
D gene: -
J gene: TRBJ2-5
V gene: TRBV6-5
CDR3 DNA: TGTGCCAGCAGTTACTCATCGGTGGTGGGTCAAGAGACCCAGTACTTC
CDR3 protein: CASSYSSVVGQETQYF

clone size: many
D gene: TRBD1
J gene: TRBJ2-7
V gene: TRBV12-3/TRBV12-4
CDR3 DNA: TGTGCCAGCAGTGCCGGACAGGGACCCTCCTACGAGCAGTACTTC
CDR3 protein: CASSAGQGPSYEQYF

clone size: -
D gene: TRBD1
J gene: TRBJ1-4
V gene: TRBV18
CDR3 DNA: TGTGCCAGCTCAAAGGGACAGGGGGCCTGGGAACTGTTTTTT
CDR3 protein: CASSKGQGAWELFF

clone size: many
D gene: TRBD1
J gene: TRBJ1-6
V gene: TRBV4-1
CDR3 DNA: TGCGCCAGCAGCCCCACCACCCAGGGACAGGGGAGGGGACCCCTCCACTTT
CDR3 protein: CASSPTTQGQGRGPLHF

clone size: few
D gene: TRBD2
J gene: TRBJ2-7
V gene: TRBV7-8
CDR3 DNA: TGTGCCAGCAGCAGATCGACTAGCGCCCAGGAGCAGTACTTC
CDR3 protein: CASSRSTSAQEQYF

clone size: -
D gene: TRBD1
J gene: TRBJ2-4
V gene: TRBV24-1
CDR3 DNA: TGTGCCACCAGTGAAGGGGACAGGGGGGCCAAAAACATTCAGTACTTC
CDR3 protein: CATSEGDRGAKNIQYF

clone size: -
D gene: -
J gene: TRBJ2-5
V gene: TRBV12-3/TRBV12-4
CDR3 DNA: TGTGCCAGCAGCCCCACACCACGGGAGACCCAGTACTTC
CDR3 protein: CASSPTPRETQYF

clone size: few
D gene: TRBD1
J gene: TRBJ2-7
V gene: TRBV5-5
CDR3 DNA: TGTGCCAGCAGCTTGACAAGACAGGGCTACGAGCAGTACTTC
CDR3 protein: CASSLTRQGYEQYF

clone size: few
D gene: TRBD1
J gene: TRBJ2-1
V gene: TRBV4-2
CDR3 DNA: TGTGCCAGCAGCCAAGATTTCACAGGGGTGAATGAGCAGTTCTTC
CDR3 protein: CASSQDFTGVNEQFF